The T cell receptor beta chain under discussion was sequenced for a study of graft-versus-host responses after intestinal transplantation. Study summary: Isolated intestinal, liver-intestinal, or multivisceral transplants were what recipients had.

This CDR3 comprises 14 residues. Deletions cut 2 bases from V and 9 bases from J, with 15 bases between. Germline V gives CDR1 SEHNR, CDR2 FQNEAQ (reference sequence). Only in-frame clones appear in the TCRdb table, and some are missing; sequencing was by immunoSEQ multiplex PCR. The data contain more than 95,000 clones, roughly 87% of them seen just once; the ten biggest clones take up over 0.8%. With respect to this clone: Its antigen remains unidentified.

Study results and limitations: There were GvH clones found in recipient marrow, and some of them appeared first in ileum or blood. Some patients had graft-donor T cell macrochimerism. In their allografts, the ratios of graft-versus-host to host-versus-graft T cell clones were high.

This rearrangement joins TRBV7-9 to TRBJ2-3; D is possibly TRBD2 (5 bases). Sample: unstimulated CD4+ T cells sorted from spleen or lymph node cells, taken before intestinal transplant. The origin of this receptor is a human donor who received an intestinal transplant. The CDR3 DNA follows: TGTGCCAGCAGCTTACGGACTGGGTCCGAAACGCAGTATTTT. This sequence encodes CASSLRTGSETQYF.